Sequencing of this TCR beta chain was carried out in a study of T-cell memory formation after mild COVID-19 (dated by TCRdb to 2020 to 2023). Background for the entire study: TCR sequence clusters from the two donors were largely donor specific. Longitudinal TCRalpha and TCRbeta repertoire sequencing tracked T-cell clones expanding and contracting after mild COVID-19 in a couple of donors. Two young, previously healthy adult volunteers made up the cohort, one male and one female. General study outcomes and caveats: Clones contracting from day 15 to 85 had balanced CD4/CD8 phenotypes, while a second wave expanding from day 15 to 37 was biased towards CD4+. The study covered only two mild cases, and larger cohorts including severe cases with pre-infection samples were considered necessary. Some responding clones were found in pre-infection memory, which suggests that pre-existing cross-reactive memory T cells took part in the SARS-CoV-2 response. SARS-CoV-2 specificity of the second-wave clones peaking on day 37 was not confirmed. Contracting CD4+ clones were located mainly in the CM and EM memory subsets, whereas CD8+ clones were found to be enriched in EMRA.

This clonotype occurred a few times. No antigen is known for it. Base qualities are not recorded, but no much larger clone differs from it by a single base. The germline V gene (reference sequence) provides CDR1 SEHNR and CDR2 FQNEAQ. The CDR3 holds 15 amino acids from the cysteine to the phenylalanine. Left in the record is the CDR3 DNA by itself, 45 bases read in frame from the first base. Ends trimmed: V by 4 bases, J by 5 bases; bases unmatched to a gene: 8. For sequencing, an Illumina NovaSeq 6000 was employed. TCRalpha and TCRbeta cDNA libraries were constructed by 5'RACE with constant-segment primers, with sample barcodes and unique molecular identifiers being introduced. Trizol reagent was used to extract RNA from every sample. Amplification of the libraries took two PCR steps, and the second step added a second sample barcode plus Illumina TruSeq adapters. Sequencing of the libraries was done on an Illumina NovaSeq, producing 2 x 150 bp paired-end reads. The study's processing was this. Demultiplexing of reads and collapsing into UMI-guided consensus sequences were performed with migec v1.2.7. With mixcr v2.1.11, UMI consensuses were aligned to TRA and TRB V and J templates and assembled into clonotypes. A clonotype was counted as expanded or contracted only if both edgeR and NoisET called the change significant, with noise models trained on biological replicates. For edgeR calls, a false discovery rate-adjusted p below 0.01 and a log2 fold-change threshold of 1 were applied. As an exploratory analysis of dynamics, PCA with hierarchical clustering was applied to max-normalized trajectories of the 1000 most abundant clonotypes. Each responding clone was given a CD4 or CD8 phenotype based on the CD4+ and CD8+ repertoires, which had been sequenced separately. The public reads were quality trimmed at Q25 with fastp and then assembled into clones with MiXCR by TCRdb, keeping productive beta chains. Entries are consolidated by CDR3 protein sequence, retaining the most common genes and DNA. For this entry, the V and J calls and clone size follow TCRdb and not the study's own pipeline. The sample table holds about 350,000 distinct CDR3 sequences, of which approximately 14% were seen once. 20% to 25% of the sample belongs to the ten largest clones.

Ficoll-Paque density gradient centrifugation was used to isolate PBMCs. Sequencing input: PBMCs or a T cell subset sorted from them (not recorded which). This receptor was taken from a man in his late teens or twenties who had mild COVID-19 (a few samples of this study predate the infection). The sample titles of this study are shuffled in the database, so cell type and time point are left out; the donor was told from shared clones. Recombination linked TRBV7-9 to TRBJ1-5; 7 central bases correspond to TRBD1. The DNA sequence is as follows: TGTGCCAGCAGCTCCCACGACAGGGAGGATCAGCCCCAGCATTTT. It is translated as CASSSHDREDQPQHF.